This T cell receptor (beta chain) was captured in a study of T cell responses to AZD1222 COVID-19 vaccine. The germline gives CDR1 LGHDT, CDR2 YNNKEL (reference sequence). This CDR3 region has 15 residues. V lost 0 bases to trimming and J lost 4 bases, with 10 bases between them. Repertoires were generated with immunoSEQ multiplex PCR, while TCRdb's copy carries only in-frame clones and drops some. Of 90,000 to 120,000 clones in the sample, approximately 92% were seen once. This chain uses TRBV3-1 (or the pseudogene TRBV3-2) with TRBJ2-1; D remains ambiguous. The source material was peripheral blood, sampled on day 0 of AZD1222 vaccination. The TCR was taken from an adult in good health. The chain's CDR3 is CASSQDVWRYNEQFF. CDR3 nucleotide sequence: TGTGCCAGCAGCCAAGACGTGTGGCGGTACAATGAGCAGTTCTTC.